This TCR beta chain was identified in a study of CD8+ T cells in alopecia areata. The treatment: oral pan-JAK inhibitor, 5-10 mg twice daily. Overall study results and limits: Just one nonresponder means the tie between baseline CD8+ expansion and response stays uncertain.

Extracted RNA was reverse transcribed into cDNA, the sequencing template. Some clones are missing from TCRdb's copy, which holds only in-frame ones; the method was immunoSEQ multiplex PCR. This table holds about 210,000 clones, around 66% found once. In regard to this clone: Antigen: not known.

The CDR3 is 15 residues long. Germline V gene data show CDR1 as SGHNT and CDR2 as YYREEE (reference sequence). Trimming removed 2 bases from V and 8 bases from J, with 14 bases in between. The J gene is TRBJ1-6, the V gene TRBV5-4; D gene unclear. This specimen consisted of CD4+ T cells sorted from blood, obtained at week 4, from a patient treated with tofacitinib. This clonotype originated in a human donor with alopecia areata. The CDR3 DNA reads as TGTGCCAGCAGCTTCGAAGGCCCGGGCGATTCACCCCTCCACTTT. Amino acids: CASSFEGPGDSPLHF. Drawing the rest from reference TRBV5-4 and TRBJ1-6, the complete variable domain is ETGVTQSPTHLIKTRGQQVTLRCSSQSGHNTVSWYQQALGQGPQFIFQYYREEENGRGNFPPRFSGLQFPNYSSELNVNALELDDSALYLCASSFEGPGDSPLHFGNGTRLTVT.